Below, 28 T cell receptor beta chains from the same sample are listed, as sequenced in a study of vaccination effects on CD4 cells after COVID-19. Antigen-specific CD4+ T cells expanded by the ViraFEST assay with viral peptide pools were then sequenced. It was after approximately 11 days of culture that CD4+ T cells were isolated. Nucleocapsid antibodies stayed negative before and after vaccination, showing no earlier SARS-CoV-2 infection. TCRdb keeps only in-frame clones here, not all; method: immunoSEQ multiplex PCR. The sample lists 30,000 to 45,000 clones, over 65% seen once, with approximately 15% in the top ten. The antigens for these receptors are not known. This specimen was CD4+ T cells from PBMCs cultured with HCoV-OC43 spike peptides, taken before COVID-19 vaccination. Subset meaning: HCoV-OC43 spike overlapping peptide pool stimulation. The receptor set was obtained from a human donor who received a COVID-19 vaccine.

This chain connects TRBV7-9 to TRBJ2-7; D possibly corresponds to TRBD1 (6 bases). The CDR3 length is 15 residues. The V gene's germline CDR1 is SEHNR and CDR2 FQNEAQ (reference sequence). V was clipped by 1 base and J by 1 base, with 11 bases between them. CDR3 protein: CASSLVIGQSYEQYF. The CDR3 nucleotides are TGTGCCAGCAGCTTAGTGATAGGACAGTCCTACGAGCAGTACTTC.

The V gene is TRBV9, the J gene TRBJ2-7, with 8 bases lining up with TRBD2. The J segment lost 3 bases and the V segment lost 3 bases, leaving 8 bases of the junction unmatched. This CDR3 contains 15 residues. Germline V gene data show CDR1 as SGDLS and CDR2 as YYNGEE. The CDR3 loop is CASSAATGLDYEQYF. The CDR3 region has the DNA TGTGCCAGCAGCGCAGCAACGGGACTAGACTACGAGCAGTACTTC.

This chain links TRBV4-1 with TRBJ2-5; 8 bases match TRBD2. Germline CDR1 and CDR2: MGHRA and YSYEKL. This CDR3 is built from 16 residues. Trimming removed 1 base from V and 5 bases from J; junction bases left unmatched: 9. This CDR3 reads CASSQGAGGALETQYF. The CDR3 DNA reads TGCGCCAGCAGCCAAGGGGCCGGGGGGGCCTTGGAGACCCAGTACTTC.

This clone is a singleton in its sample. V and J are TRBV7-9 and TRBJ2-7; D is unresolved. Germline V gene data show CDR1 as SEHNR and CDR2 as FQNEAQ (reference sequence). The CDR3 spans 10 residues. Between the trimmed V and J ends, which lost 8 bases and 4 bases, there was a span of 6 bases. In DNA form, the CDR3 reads TGTGCCAGCGGGTCGTACGAGCAGTACTTC. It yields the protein CASGSYEQYF.

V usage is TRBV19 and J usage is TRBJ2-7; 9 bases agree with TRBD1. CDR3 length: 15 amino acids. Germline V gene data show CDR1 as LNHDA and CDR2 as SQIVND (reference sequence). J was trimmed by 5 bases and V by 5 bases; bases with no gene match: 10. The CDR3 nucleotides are TGTGCCAGTAGTCGAACAGGGGGCGATTTCCACGAGCAGTACTTC. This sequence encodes CASSRTGGDFHEQYF.

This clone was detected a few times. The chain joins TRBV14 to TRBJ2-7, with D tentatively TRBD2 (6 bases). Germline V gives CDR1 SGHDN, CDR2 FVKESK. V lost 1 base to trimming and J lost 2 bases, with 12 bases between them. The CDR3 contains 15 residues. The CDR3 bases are TGTGCCAGCAGCCAAGTTCGCGGGACCGCCTACGAGCAGTACTTC. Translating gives CASSQVRGTAYEQYF.

CDR3 nucleotides: TGTGCCAGCAGCTCGGGGCAAGATACGCAGTATTTT. It yields the protein CASSSGQDTQYF. V is TRBV11-3 and J is TRBJ2-3; either TRBD1 or TRBD2 may supply D (5 bases each). Germline V lookup: CDR1 SGHNT, CDR2 YENEEA. CDR3 length: 12 amino acids. V was clipped by 4 bases and J by 5 bases, with 7 bases between them.

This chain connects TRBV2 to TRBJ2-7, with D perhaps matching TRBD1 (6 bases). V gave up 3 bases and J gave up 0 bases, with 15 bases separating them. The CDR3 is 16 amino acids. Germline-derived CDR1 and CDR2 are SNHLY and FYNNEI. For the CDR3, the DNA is TGTGCCAGCAGTGACCCCGGGGCGGACAGCTCCTACGAGCAGTACTTC. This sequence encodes CASSDPGADSSYEQYF.

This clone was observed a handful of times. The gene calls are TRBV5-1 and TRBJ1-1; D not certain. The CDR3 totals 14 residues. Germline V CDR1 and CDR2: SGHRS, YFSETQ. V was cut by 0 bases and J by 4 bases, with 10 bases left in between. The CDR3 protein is CASSLGQATTEAFF. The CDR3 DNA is TGCGCCAGCAGCTTGGGGCAGGCGACCACTGAAGCTTTCTTT. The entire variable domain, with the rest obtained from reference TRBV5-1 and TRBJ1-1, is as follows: KAGVTQTPRYLIKTRGQQVTLSCSPISGHRSVSWYQQTPGQGLQFLFEYFSETQRNKGNFPGRFSGRQFSNSRSEMNVSTLELGDSALYLCASSLGQATTEAFFGQGTRLTVV.

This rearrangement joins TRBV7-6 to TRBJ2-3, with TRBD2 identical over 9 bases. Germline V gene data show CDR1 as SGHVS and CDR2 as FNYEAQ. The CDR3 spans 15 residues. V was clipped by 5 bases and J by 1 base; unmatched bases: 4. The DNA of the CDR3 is TGTGCCAGCAGCCTTGGGACTAGCCGCACAGATACGCAGTATTTT. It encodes CASSLGTSRTDTQYF.

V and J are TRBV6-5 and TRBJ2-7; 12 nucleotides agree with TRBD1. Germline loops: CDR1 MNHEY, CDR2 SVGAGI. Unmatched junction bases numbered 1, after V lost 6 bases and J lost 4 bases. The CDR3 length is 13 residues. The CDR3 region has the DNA TGTGCCAGCAGGGGACAGGGGGCTTACGAGCAGTACTTC. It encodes CASRGQGAYEQYF.

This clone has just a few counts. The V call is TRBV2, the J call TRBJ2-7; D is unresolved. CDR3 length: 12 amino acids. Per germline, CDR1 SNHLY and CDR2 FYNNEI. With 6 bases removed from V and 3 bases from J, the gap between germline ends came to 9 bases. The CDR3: CASRVLDYEQYF. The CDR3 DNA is TGTGCCAGCAGAGTCCTAGACTACGAGCAGTACTTC.

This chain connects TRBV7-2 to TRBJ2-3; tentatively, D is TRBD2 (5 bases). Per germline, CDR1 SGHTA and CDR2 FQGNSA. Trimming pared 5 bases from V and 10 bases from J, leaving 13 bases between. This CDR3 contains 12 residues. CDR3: CASSPVSGAQYF. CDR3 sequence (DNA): TGTGCCAGCAGCCCCGTGTCCGGGGCGCAGTATTTT. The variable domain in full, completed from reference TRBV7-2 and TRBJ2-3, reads GAGVSQSPSNKVTEKGKDVELRCDPISGHTALYWYRQSLGQGLEFLIYFQGNSAPDKSGLPSDRFSAERTGGSVSTLTIQRTQQEDSAVYLCASSPVSGAQYFGPGTRLTVL.

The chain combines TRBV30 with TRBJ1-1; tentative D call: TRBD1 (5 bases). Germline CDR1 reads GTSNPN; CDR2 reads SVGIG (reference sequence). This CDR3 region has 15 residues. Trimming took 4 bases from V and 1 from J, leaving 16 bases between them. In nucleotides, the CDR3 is TGTGCCTGGAAAGGCGGAGGGGCTCCGAACACTGAAGCTTTCTTT. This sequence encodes CAWKGGGAPNTEAFF.

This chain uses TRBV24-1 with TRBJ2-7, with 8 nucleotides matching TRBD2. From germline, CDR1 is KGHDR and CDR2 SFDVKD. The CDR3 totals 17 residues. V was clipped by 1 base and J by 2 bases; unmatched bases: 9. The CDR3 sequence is CATSDFSGLAGTYEQYF. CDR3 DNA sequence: TGTGCCACCAGTGATTTTTCGGGGCTAGCGGGTACCTACGAGCAGTACTTC.

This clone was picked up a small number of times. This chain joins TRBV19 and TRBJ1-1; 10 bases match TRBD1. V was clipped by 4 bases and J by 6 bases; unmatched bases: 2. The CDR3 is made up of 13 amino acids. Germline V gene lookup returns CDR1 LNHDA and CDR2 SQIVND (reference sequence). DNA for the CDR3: TGTGCCAGTAGTAGGGACAGGGGCCCTGAAGCTTTCTTT. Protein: CASSRDRGPEAFF.

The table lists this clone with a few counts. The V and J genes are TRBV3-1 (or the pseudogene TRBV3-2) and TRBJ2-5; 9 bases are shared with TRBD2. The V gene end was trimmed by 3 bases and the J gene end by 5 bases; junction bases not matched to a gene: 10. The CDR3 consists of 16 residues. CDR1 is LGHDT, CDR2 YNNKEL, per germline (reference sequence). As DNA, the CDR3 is TGTGCCAGCAGCCAGCAAGGGGGCGGGGGGGCTGAGACCCAGTACTTC. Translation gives CASSQQGGGGAETQYF.

CDR3 DNA: TGCAGTGCCGCCAGGGGGCCCAAAGCTTTCTTT. This codes for CSAARGPKAFF. The chain couples TRBV20-1 to TRBJ1-1, with 8 bases matching TRBD1. This CDR3 region has 11 residues. V lost 6 bases and J lost 9; bases outside the gene matches: 6. CDR1 and CDR2 (germline): DFQATT, SNEGSKA (reference sequence).

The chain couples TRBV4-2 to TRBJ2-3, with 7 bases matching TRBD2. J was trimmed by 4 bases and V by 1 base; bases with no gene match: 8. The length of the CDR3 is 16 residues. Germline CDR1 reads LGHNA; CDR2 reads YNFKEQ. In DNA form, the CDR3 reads TGTGCCAGCAGCCAAGGGGAGGGAGCGAGTTCAGATACGCAGTATTTT. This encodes CASSQGEGASSDTQYF.

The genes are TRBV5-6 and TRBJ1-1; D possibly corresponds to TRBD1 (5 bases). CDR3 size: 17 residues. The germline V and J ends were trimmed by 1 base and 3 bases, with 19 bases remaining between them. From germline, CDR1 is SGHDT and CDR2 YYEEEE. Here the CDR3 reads CASSLYRWGRGDTEAFF. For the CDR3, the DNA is TGTGCCAGCAGCTTGTACAGGTGGGGTCGAGGTGACACTGAAGCTTTCTTT.

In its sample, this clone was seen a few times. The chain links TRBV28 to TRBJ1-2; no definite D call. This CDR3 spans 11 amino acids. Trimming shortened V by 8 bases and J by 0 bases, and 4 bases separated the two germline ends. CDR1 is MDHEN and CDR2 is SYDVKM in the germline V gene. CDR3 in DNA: TGTGCCAGCGGAACTAACTATGGCTACACCTTC. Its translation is CASGTNYGYTF.

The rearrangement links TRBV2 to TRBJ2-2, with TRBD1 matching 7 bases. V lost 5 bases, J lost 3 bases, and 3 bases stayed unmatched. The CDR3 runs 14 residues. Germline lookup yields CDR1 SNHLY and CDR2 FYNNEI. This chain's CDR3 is CASSRQGHTGELFF. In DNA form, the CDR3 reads TGTGCCAGCAGTAGACAGGGACACACCGGGGAGCTGTTTTTT.

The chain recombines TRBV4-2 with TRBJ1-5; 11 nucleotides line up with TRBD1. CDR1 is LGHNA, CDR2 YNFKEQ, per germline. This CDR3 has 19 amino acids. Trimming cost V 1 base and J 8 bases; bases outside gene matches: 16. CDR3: CASSQGSSTRDRGYEPQHF. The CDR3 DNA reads TGTGCCAGCAGCCAAGGATCTTCTACCCGGGACAGGGGGTATGAGCCCCAGCATTTT.

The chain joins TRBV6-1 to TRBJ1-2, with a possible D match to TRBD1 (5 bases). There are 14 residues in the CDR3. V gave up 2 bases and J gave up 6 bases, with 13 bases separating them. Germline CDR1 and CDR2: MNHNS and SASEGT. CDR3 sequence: CASSERWAGHGYTF. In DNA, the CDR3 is TGTGCCAGCAGTGAACGGTGGGCAGGGCATGGCTACACCTTC.

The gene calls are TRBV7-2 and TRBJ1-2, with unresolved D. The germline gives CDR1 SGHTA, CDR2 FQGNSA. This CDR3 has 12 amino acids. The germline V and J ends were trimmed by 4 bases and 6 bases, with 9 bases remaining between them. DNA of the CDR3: TGTGCCAGCAGCTCAGGATGGGATGGCTACACCTTC. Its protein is CASSSGWDGYTF.

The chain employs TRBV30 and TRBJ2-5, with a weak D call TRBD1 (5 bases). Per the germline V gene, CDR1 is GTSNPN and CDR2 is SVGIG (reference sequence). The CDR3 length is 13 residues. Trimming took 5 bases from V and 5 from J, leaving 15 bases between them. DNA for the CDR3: TGTGCCTGGGAACGCAGGGTGAGGGAGACCCAGTACTTC. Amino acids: CAWERRVRETQYF.

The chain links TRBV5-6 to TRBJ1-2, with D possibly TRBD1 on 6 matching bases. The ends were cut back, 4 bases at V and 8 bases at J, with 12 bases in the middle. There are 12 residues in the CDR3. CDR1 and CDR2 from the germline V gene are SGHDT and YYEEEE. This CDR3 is CASSGGPWGYTF. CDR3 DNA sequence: TGTGCCAGCAGCGGGGGGCCTTGGGGCTACACCTTC.

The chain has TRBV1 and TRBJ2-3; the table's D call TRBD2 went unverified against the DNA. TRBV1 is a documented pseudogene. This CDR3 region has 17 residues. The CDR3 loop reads CTSSQAITNARWDTQYF. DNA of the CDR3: TGCACCAGCAGCCAAGCTATAACTAACGCACGTTGGGATACGCAGTATTTT.